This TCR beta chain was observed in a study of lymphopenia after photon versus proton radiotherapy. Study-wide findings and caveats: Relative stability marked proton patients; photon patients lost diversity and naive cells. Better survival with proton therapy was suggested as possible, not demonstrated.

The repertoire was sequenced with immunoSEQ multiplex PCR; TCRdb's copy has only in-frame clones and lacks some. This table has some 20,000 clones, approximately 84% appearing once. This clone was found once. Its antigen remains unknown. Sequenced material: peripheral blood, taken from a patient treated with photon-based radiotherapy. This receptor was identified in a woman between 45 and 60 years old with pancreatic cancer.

CDR3 coding DNA: TGTGCCAGCAGACCCCCCGGGACAGGGATGAATGAGCAGTTCTTC. This translates into CASRPPGTGMNEQFF. This chain uses TRBV6-6 with TRBJ2-1; TRBD1 agrees at 9 bases. CDR3 length equals 15 residues. The ends lost 6 bases at V and 7 bases at J; junction bases unmatched: 10. Germline V gene data show CDR1 as MNHNY and CDR2 as SVGAGI (reference sequence).